This paragraph covers one TCR beta chain sequence. Its antigen is unidentified. These data are taken from a study of PD-1 blockade in classical Hodgkin lymphoma. Study-wide results and caveats: Newly diagnosed patients were reported to start with lower TCR diversity than healthy donors. A significant rise in TCR diversity by C4D1 was seen for CD4+ but not CD8+ cells.

Each patient's relapse followed autologous stem cell transplantation, and brentuximab vedotin exposure varied. Looked up from germline, CDR1 is MRHNA and CDR2 is SNTAGT. CDR3 size: 17 residues. Trimming took 0 bases from V and 3 from J; bases not matched to a gene: 7. Sequencing used immunoSEQ multiplex PCR; TCRdb keeps in-frame clones, though not all of them. The data hold about 29,000 clones, with less than 80% observed a single time. Sequencing was performed on peripheral blood mononuclear cells (PBMCs), taken before the second cycle of nivolumab. The V gene is TRBV6-4, the J gene TRBJ2-2; TRBD1 aligns across 7 bases. The sequence was collected from a human donor with classical Hodgkin lymphoma. The CDR3 DNA sequence: TGTGCCAGCAGTGACTCGAACAAGGGGGCCTACACCGGGGAGCTGTTTTTT. This encodes CASSDSNKGAYTGELFF.